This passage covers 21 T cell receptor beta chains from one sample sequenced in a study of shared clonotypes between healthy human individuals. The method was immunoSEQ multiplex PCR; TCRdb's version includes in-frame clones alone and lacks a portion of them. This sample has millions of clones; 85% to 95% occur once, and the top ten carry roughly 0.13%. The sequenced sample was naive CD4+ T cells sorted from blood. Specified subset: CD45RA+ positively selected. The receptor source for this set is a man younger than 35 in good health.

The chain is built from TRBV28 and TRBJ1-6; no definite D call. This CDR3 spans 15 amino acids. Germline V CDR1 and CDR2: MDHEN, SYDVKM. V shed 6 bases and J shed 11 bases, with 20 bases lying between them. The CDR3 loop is CASSPADFSRPPLHF. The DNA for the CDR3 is TGTGCCAGCAGCCCTGCGGACTTTTCGAGACCACCCCTCCACTTT.

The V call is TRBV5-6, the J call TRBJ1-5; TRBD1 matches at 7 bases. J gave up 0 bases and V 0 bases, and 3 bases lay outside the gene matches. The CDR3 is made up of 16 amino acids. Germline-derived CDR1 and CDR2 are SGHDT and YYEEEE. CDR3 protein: CASSLGDRASNQPQHF. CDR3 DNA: TGTGCCAGCAGCTTGGGCGACAGGGCTAGCAATCAGCCCCAGCATTTT. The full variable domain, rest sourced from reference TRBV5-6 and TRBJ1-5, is DAGVTQSPTHLIKTRGQQVTLRCSPKSGHDTVSWYQQALGQGPQFIFQYYEEEERQRGNFPDRFSGHQFPNYSSELNVNALLLGDSALYLCASSLGDRASNQPQHFGDGTRLSIL.

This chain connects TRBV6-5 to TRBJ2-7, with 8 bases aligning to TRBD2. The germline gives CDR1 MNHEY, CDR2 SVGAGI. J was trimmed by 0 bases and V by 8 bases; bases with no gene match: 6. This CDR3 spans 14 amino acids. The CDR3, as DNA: TGTGCCAGCCGAATAGCGGGATTCTCCTACGAGCAGTACTTC. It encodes CASRIAGFSYEQYF.

The CDR3 DNA sequence: TGTGCCATCAGTAAGACAGGGGATGATGAAAAACTGTTTTTT. Amino acids: CAISKTGDDEKLFF. The V gene is TRBV10-3, the J gene TRBJ1-4, with 8 bases that match TRBD1. Germline V lookup: CDR1 ENHRY, CDR2 SYGVKD. V trimming: 5 bases; J trimming: 6 bases; junction bases outside the gene matches: 5. The CDR3 runs to 14 residues.

CDR3 bases: TGTGCCAGCAGCGGCACCGTGACTAGCGGTCTAAGGGGCGAGCAGTACTTC. Residues: CASSGTVTSGLRGEQYF. The genes are TRBV5-5 and TRBJ2-7; 9 nucleotides agree with TRBD2. Trimming took 4 bases from V and 6 from J; bases not matched to a gene: 17. Germline assignment: CDR1 SGHKS and CDR2 YYEKEE (reference sequence). CDR3 length: 17 residues.

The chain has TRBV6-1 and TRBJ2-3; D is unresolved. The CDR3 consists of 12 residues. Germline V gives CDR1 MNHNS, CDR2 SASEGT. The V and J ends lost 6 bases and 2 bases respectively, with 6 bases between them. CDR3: CASRVTTDTQYF. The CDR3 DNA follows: TGTGCCAGCAGGGTGACCACAGATACGCAGTATTTT.

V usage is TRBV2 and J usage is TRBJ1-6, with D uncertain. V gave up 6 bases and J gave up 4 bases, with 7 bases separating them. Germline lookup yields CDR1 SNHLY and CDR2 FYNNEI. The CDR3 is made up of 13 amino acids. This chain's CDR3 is CASSPEYNSPLHF. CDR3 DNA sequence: TGTGCCAGCAGCCCGGAGTATAATTCACCCCTCCACTTT.

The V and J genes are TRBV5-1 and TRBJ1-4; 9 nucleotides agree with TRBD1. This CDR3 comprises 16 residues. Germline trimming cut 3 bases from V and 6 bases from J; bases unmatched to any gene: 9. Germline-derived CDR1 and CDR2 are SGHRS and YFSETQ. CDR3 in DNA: TGCGCCAGCAGCTGGGGACAGGGTAACATTGATGAAAAACTGTTTTTT. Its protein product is CASSWGQGNIDEKLFF.

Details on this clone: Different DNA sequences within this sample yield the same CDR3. CDR3 sequence (DNA): TGTGCCAGCAGCCGGGACAGGAACACTGAAGCTTTCTTT. It codes for CASSRDRNTEAFF. This chain uses TRBV2 with TRBJ1-1, with TRBD1 matching 7 bases. The ends lost 6 bases at V and 1 base at J; junction bases unmatched: 2. Germline V gene sequence: CDR1 SNHLY, CDR2 FYNNEI. The CDR3 contains 13 residues.

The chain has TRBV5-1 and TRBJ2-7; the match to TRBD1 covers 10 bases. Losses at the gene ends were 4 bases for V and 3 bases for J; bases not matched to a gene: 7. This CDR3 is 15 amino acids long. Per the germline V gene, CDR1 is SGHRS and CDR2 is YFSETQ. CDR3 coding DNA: TGCGCCAGCAGCGCATGGGACAGGGGCATCTACGAGCAGTACTTC. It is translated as CASSAWDRGIYEQYF.

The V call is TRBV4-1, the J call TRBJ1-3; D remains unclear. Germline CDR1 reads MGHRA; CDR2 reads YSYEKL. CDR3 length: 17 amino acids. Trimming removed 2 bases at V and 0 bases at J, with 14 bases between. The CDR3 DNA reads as TGCGCCAGCAGCCAACCAATTTTTGCAAGCTCTGGAAACACCATATATTTT. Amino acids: CASSQPIFASSGNTIYF.

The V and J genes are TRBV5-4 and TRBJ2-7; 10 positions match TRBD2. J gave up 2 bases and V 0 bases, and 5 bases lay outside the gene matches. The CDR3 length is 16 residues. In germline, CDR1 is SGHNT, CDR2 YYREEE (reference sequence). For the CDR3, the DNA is TGTGCCAGCAGCTTGGGGGTTGGGACTAGCGCCTACGAGCAGTACTTC. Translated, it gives CASSLGVGTSAYEQYF.

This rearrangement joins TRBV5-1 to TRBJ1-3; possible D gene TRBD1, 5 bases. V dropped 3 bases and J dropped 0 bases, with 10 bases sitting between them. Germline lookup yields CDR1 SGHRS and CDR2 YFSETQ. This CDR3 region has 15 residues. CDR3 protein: CASSSGTASGNTIYF. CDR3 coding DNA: TGCGCCAGCAGCTCCGGGACCGCCTCTGGAAACACCATATATTTT.

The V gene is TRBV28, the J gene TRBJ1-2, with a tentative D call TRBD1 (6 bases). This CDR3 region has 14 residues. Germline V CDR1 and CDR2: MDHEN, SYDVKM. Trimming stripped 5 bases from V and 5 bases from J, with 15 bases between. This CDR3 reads CASSNADRFYGYTF. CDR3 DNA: TGTGCCAGCAGTAACGCGGACAGATTTTATGGCTACACCTTC.

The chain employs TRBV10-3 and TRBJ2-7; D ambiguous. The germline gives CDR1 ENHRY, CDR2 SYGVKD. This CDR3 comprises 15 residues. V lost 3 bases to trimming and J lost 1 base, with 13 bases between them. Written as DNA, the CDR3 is TGTGCCATCAGTGAAGGCCTAGGCCGATCCTACGAGCAGTACTTC. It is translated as CAISEGLGRSYEQYF.

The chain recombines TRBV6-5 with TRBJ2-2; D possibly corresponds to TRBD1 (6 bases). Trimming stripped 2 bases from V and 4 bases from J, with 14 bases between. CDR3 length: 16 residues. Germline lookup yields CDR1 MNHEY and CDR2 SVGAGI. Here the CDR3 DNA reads TGTGCCAGCAGTTACCTGGTGGGGGCTAGCACCGGGGAGCTGTTTTTT. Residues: CASSYLVGASTGELFF.

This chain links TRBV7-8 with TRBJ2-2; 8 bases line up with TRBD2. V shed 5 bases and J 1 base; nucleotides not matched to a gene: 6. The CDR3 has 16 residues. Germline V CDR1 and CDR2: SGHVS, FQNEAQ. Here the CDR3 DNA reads TGTGCCAGCAGCCCCCTCACTAGCGGGAACACCGGGGAGCTGTTTTTT. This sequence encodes CASSPLTSGNTGELFF. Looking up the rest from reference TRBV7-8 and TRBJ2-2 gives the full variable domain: GAGVSQSPRYKVAKRGQDVALRCDPISGHVSLFWYQQALGQGPEFLTYFQNEAQLDKSGLPSDRFFAERPEGSVSTLKIQRTQQEDSAVYLCASSPLTSGNTGELFFGEGSRLTVL.

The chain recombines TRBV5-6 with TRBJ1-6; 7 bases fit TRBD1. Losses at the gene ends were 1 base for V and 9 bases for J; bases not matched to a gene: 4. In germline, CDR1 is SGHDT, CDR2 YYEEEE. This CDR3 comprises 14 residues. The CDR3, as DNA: TGTGCCAGCAGCTTGACAGGGGAGACTTCACCCCTCCACTTT. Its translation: CASSLTGETSPLHF.

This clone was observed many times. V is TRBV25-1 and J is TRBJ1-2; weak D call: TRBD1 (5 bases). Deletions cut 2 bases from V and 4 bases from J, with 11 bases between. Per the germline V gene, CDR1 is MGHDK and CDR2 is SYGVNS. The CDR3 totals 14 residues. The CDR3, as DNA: TGTGCCAGCAGTGAAAAGAGGGGAGGCTATGGCTACACCTTC. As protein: CASSEKRGGYGYTF.

CDR3 region: CASSPLERASTDTQYF. CDR3 sequence (DNA): TGTGCCAGCAGCCCCTTAGAGAGGGCCAGCACAGATACGCAGTATTTT. The V and J genes are TRBV7-8 and TRBJ2-3; TRBD2 is a possible D gene (5 bases). With 5 bases removed from V and 0 bases from J, the gap between germline ends came to 15 bases. This CDR3 is built from 16 residues. Germline CDR1 reads SGHVS; CDR2 reads FQNEAQ.

In nucleotides, the CDR3 is TGTGCCAGCAGTCCACTTGCCGGTGGGCGGGATCCAGGGAACTATGGCTACACCTTC. Amino acid sequence: CASSPLAGGRDPGNYGYTF. The chain employs TRBV7-9 and TRBJ1-2; perhaps TRBD1 as D (5 bases). Deletions cut 6 bases from V and 2 bases from J, with 28 bases between. The CDR3 covers 19 residues. From germline, CDR1 is SEHNR and CDR2 FQNEAQ (reference sequence).